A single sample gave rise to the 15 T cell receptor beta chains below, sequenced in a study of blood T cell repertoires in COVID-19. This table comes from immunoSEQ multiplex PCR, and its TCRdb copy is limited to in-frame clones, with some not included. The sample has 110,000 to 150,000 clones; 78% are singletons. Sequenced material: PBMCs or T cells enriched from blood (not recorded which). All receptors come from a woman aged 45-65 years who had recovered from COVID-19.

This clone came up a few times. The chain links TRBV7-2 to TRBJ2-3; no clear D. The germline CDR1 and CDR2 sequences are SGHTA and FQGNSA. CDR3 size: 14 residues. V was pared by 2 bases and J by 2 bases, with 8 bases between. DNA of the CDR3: TGTGCCAGCAGCTTACTTGGAGTCACAGATACGCAGTATTTT. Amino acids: CASSLLGVTDTQYF.

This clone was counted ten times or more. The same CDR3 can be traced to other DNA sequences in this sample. The CDR3 nucleotides read TGTGCCAGCAGCTTGGATAGGAACACTGAAGCTTTCTTT. This encodes CASSLDRNTEAFF. The chain carries TRBV5-6 and TRBJ1-1; D ambiguous. The CDR3 spans 13 residues. The germline V gene has CDR1 SGHDT and CDR2 YYEEEE. The V gene lost 0 bases and the J gene lost 1 base, with 4 bases spanning the gap.

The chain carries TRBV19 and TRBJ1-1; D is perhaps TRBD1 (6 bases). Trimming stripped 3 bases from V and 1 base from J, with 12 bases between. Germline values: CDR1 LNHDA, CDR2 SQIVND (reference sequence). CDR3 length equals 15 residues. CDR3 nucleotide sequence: TGTGCCAGTAGTATCGCCCGGACAGAGAACACTGAAGCTTTCTTT. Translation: CASSIARTENTEAFF.

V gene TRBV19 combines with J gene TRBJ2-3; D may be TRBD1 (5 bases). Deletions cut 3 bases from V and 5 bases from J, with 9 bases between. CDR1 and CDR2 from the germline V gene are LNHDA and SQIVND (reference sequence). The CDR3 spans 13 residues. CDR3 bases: TGTGCCAGTAGTATCCCGCAGGGAGATACGCAGTATTTT. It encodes CASSIPQGDTQYF.

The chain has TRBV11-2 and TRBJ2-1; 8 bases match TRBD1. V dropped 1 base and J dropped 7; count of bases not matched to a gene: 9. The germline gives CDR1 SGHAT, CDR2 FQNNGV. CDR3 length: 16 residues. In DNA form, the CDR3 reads TGTGCCAGCAGCTTAGGAGGGCTCAGGGGGCTGAATGAGCAGTTCTTC. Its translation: CASSLGGLRGLNEQFF.

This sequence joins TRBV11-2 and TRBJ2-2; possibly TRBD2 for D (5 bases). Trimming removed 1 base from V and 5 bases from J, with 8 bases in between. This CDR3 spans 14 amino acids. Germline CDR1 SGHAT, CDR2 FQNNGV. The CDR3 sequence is CASSLVPGTGELFF. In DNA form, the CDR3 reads TGTGCCAGCAGCTTAGTCCCGGGGACCGGGGAGCTGTTTTTT.

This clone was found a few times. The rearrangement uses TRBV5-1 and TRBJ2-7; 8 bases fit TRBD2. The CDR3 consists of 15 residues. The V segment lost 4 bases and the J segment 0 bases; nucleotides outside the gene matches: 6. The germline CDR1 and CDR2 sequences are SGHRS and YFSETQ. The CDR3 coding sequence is TGCGCCAGCAGCCCGTCCGGGGGGGCCTCCTACGAGCAGTACTTC. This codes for CASSPSGGASYEQYF.

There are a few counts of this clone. The CDR3 protein is CSVLTGDNQPQHF. The DNA for the CDR3 is TGCAGCGTCCTGACAGGGGACAATCAGCCCCAGCATTTT. This sequence joins TRBV29-1 and TRBJ1-5, with 8 bases lining up with TRBD1. This CDR3 is built from 13 residues. J was trimmed by 3 bases and V by 6 bases; bases with no gene match: 4. In germline, CDR1 is SQVTM, CDR2 ANQGSEA.

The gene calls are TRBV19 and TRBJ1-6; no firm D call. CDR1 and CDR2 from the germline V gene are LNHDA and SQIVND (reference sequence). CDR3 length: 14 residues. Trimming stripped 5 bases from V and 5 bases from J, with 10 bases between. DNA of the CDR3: TGTGCCAGTAGTGGGCCCTGGGATAATTCACCCCTCCACTTT. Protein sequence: CASSGPWDNSPLHF.

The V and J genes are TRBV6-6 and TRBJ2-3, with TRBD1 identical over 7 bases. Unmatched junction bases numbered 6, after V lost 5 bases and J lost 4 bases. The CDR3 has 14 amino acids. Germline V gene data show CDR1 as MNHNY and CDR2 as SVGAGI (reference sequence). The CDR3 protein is CASSATGWSDTQYF. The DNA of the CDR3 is TGTGCCAGCAGTGCGACAGGGTGGTCAGATACGCAGTATTTT.

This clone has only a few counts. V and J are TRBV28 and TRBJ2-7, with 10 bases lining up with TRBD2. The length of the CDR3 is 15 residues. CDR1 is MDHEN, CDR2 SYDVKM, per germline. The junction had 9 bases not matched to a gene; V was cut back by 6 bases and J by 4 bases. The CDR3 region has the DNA TGTGCCAGCAGCCCCCCCGGACTAGCGGATTACGAGCAGTACGTC. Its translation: CASSPPGLADYEQYV.

The CDR3 sequence: CASSRGTLNTEAFF. The CDR3, as DNA: TGTGCCAGCAGTCGGGGTACGCTGAACACTGAAGCTTTCTTT. The genes are TRBV28 and TRBJ1-1; no firm D call. This CDR3 spans 14 amino acids. Trimming shortened V by 5 bases and J by 0 bases, and 10 bases separated the two germline ends. Germline CDR1 is MDHEN and CDR2 is SYDVKM. Full variable domain (remainder filled in from reference TRBV28 and TRBJ1-1): DVKVTQSSRYLVKRTGEKVFLECVQDMDHENMFWYRQDPGLGLRLIYFSYDVKMKEKGDIPEGYSVSREKKERFSLILESASTNQTSMYLCASSRGTLNTEAFFGQGTRLTVV.

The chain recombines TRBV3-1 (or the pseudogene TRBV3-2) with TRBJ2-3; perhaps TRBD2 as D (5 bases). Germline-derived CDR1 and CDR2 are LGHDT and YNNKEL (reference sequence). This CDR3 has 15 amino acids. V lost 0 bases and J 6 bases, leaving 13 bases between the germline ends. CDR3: CASSQDWSGRDTQYF. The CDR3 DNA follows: TGTGCCAGCAGCCAAGATTGGAGCGGCAGGGATACGCAGTATTTT.

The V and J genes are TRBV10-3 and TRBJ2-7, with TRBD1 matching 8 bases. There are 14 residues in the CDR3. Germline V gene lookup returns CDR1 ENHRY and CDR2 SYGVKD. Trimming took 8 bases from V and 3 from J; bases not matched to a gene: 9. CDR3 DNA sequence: TGTGCCATCGGGATGACAGGGGCCAACTACGAGCAGTACTTC. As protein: CAIGMTGANYEQYF.

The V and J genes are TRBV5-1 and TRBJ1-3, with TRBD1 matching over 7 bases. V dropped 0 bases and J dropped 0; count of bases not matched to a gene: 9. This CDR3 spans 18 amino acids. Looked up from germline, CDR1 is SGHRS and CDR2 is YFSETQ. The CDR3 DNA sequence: TGCGCCAGCAGCTTGGATGGACAGGCAATTCGCTCTGGAAACACCATATATTTT. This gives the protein CASSLDGQAIRSGNTIYF.